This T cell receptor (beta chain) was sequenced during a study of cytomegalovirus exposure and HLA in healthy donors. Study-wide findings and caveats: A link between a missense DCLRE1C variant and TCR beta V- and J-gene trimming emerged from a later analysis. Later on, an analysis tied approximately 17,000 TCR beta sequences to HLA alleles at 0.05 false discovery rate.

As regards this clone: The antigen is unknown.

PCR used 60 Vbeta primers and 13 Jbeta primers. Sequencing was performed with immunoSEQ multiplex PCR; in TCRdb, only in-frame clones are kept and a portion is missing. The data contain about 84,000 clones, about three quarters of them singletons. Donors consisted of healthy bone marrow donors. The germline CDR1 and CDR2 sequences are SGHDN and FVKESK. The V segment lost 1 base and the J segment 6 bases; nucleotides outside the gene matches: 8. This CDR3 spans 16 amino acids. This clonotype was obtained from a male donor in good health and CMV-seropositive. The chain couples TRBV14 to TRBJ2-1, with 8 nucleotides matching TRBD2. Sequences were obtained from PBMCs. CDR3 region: CASSQVASGFGNEQFF. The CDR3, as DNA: TGTGCCAGCAGCCAAGTGGCTAGCGGGTTCGGCAATGAGCAGTTCTTC.